Below are 25 T cell receptor beta chains sequenced from a single sample in a study of low-dose radiotherapy and immunotherapy resistance in tumors (dated by TCRdb to 2021 to 2024). To make first-strand cDNA, Superscript III was used along with a set of TRAV- and TRBV-specific primers so that both the TCRalpha and TCRbeta chains were covered. TCRs were amplified with Phusion for about 20 PCR cycles using a constant-region primer together with the adapter attached to the V primers. TCRdb reran the public reads through fastp at Q25 and MiXCR, keeping productive beta chains. Duplicate CDR3 protein sequences are folded into a single record with the most common DNA and genes. For this sample the table gives under 15,000 distinct CDR3 sequences, of which roughly four fifths were detected only once. In total, the top ten clones hold around 3.6% of the sample. The receptors were gathered from a human donor with advanced metastatic prostate, ovarian, gallbladder or colorectal cancer (not recorded which). This table probably holds off-target reads from a library built for another chain.

The genes are TRBV4-1 and TRBJ2-3; TRBD2 matches 11 bases. The germline CDR1 and CDR2 sequences are MGHRA and YSYEKL. Trimming cost V 1 base and J 3 bases; bases outside gene matches: 9. There are 18 residues in the CDR3. CDR3 nucleotide sequence: TGCGCCAGCAGCCAAGGGTATAGCGGGAGGGCATATACAGATACGCAGTATTTT. This translates into CASSQGYSGRAYTDTQYF.

This clonotype was counted once. The V call is TRBV7-9, the J call TRBJ2-5; 8 nucleotides line up with TRBD1. The CDR3 sequence is 12 residues long. With V trimmed by 7 bases and J by 2 bases, 0 bases remained unmatched. The germline V gene has CDR1 SEHNR and CDR2 FQNEAQ (reference sequence). The CDR3 sequence is CASNRGQETQYF. The CDR3 nucleotides read TGTGCCAGCAACAGGGGGCAAGAGACCCAGTACTTC.

V and J are TRBV20-1 and TRBJ1-4, with 9 bases matching TRBD1. Per germline, CDR1 DFQATT and CDR2 SNEGSKA (reference sequence). After removal of 6 bases from V and 4 bases from J, the junction contained 6 bases not matched to a gene. CDR3 size: 14 residues. CDR3: CSAARDRVNEKLFF. CDR3 nucleotides: TGCAGTGCCGCCCGGGACAGGGTTAATGAAAAACTGTTTTTT.

Here the CDR3 DNA reads TGTGCCACCAGCAGGTCCCCCCAGGAATCCGAGCAGTACTTC. As protein: CATSRSPQESEQYF. V gene TRBV15 combines with J gene TRBJ2-7; D uncertain. The V end lost 3 bases, the J end lost 6 bases, and 15 bases lay between the germline ends. CDR3 length: 14 amino acids. CDR1 and CDR2 from the germline V gene are LNHNV and YYDKDF (reference sequence).

This chain uses TRBV7-3 with TRBJ2-3; D gene unclear. This CDR3 comprises 15 residues. Per germline, CDR1 SGHTA and CDR2 FQGTGA. V was clipped by 2 bases and J by 3 bases, with 12 bases between them. CDR3 sequence reads: CASSLSGLGTDTQYF. The CDR3 DNA reads TGTGCCAGCAGCTTATCAGGATTGGGGACAGATACGCAGTATTTT.

The genes are TRBV29-1 and TRBJ2-5; the D call may be TRBD1 or TRBD2 (5 bases each). This CDR3 region has 13 residues. The V gene lost 7 bases and the J gene lost 5 bases, with 17 bases spanning the gap. Looked up from germline, CDR1 is SQVTM and CDR2 is ANQGSEA. The CDR3 sequence is CSAGTPEMETQYF. CDR3 DNA sequence: TGCAGCGCTGGGACCCCCGAGATGGAGACCCAGTACTTC.

V usage is TRBV3-1 and J usage is TRBJ2-5; unclear D gene. In germline, CDR1 is LGHDT, CDR2 YNNKEL (reference sequence). The CDR3 runs 14 residues. Trimming removed 4 bases from V and 2 bases from J, with 11 bases in between. This CDR3 is CASSPRTIQETQYF. The CDR3 DNA reads as TGTGCCAGCAGCCCGCGGACGATTCAAGAGACCCAGTACTTC.

This clonotype was detected only once. CDR3: CASAPGTPPQHF. The CDR3 nucleotides are TGTGCCAGCGCCCCGGGGACGCCTCCCCAGCATTTT. The V gene is TRBV19, the J gene TRBJ1-5; possibly TRBD1 for D (5 bases). CDR3 length: 12 residues. From germline, CDR1 is LNHDA and CDR2 SQIVND (reference sequence). V was shortened by 9 bases and J by 10 bases, with 16 bases between the two germline ends.

V usage is TRBV7-2 and J usage is TRBJ1-2, with D possibly TRBD1 on 6 matching bases. The V gene lost 5 bases and the J gene lost 3 bases, with 16 bases spanning the gap. Per germline, CDR1 SGHTA and CDR2 FQGNSA. CDR3 length equals 15 residues. This CDR3 is CASSADLQGYYGYTF. As DNA, the CDR3 is TGTGCCAGCAGCGCCGATCTACAGGGCTACTATGGCTACACCTTC.

The chain joins TRBV18 to TRBJ2-5; D remains unclear. Trimming pared 2 bases from V and 2 bases from J, leaving 6 bases between. This CDR3 is 13 amino acids long. Germline values: CDR1 KGHSH, CDR2 LQKENI. CDR3 in DNA: TGTGCCAGCTCACCATTACAGCAAGAGACCCAGTACTTC. Its translation is CASSPLQQETQYF. Variable domain in full (rest from reference TRBV18 and TRBJ2-5): NAGVMQNPRHLVRRRGQEARLRCSPMKGHSHVYWYRQLPEEGLKFMVYLQKENIIDESGMPKERFSAEFPKEGPSILRIQQVVRGDSAAYFCASSPLQQETQYFGPGTRLLVL.

CDR3 DNA sequence: TGTGCCAGCAGCAGAGCGGGGAACACCGGGGAGCTGTTTTTT. As protein: CASSRAGNTGELFF. This chain connects TRBV7-2 to TRBJ2-2, with D possibly being TRBD2 (6 bases). CDR3 length: 14 residues. The V gene lost 5 bases and the J gene lost 1 base, with 8 bases spanning the gap. Germline CDR1 is SGHTA and CDR2 is FQGNSA.

The gene calls are TRBV2 and TRBJ1-6; weak D call: TRBD1 (5 bases). Per germline, CDR1 SNHLY and CDR2 FYNNEI. Trimming left V 7 bases short and J 6 bases short, with 10 bases between. This CDR3 has 13 amino acids. The CDR3 region is CASNQGFNSPLHF. CDR3 sequence (DNA): TGTGCCAGCAATCAGGGATTTAATTCACCCCTCCACTTT.

The chain employs TRBV3-1 and TRBJ2-1, with TRBD2 matching 11 bases. CDR1 is LGHDT, CDR2 YNNKEL, per germline (reference sequence). J gave up 4 bases and V 8 bases, and 7 bases lay outside the gene matches. CDR3 size: 15 residues. The CDR3 is CASSGTSGGYNEQFF. The CDR3 bases are TGTGCCAGCTCTGGGACTAGCGGCGGTTACAATGAGCAGTTCTTC.

This clonotype was seen only once. The chain recombines TRBV5-6 with TRBJ1-5; 7 positions match TRBD1. This CDR3 has 17 residues. Germline V CDR1 and CDR2: SGHDT, YYEEEE. Trimming at V came to 3 bases and at J to 2 bases, leaving 11 bases not matched to a gene. The CDR3 loop reads CASSSRRRGQGNQPQHF. DNA for the CDR3: TGTGCCAGCAGCTCCCGAAGGAGGGGGCAAGGCAATCAGCCCCAGCATTTT. The full variable domain, its missing parts supplied by reference TRBV5-6 and TRBJ1-5, is DAGVTQSPTHLIKTRGQQVTLRCSPKSGHDTVSWYQQALGQGPQFIFQYYEEEERQRGNFPDRFSGHQFPNYSSELNVNALLLGDSALYLCASSSRRRGQGNQPQHFGDGTRLSIL.

The genes are TRBV14 and TRBJ2-7; TRBD2 agrees at 9 bases. Trimming took 1 base from V and 2 from J; bases not matched to a gene: 6. From germline, CDR1 is SGHDN and CDR2 FVKESK. This CDR3 has 16 amino acids. The chain's CDR3 is CASSQVAGVPPYEQYF. The CDR3, as DNA: TGTGCCAGCAGCCAAGTAGCGGGAGTCCCCCCCTACGAGCAGTACTTC.

The chain couples TRBV28 to TRBJ2-3, with D perhaps matching TRBD1 (6 bases). In germline, CDR1 is MDHEN, CDR2 SYDVKM. V lost 7 bases and J 4 bases, leaving 18 bases between the germline ends. The CDR3 contains 15 residues. The CDR3 loop reads CASKTGNFGADTQYF. The CDR3 DNA follows: TGTGCCAGCAAAACAGGGAATTTCGGGGCAGATACGCAGTATTTT.

This chain connects TRBV6-1 to TRBJ1-2; TRBD1 aligns across 12 bases. CDR1 is MNHNS and CDR2 is SASEGT in the germline V gene. The CDR3 is 16 residues long. The V gene end was trimmed by 6 bases and the J gene end by 8 bases; junction bases not matched to a gene: 13. CDR3 sequence (DNA): TGTGCCAGCAGCACCGGGACAGGGGGCGATCTCCGAGGCTACACCTTC. It codes for CASSTGTGGDLRGYTF.

The rearrangement joins TRBV4-3 to TRBJ2-1; D not certain. The germline V and J ends were trimmed by 0 bases and 1 base, with 7 bases remaining between them. Germline loops: CDR1 LGHNA, CDR2 YSLEER. This CDR3 has 15 amino acids. As DNA, the CDR3 is TGCGCCAGCAGCCAAGATCGGCCTTCCTACAATGAGCAGTTCTTC. Its translation: CASSQDRPSYNEQFF.

This clonotype was counted only a few times. V is TRBV29-1 and J is TRBJ2-3, with 8 bases aligning to TRBD1. J gave up 4 bases and V 6 bases, and 12 bases lay outside the gene matches. Looked up from germline, CDR1 is SQVTM and CDR2 is ANQGSEA. This CDR3 has 15 amino acids. CDR3 sequence (DNA): TGCAGCGTGCCGCCGTTGGACAGGGTGTCAGATACGCAGTATTTT. Its translation: CSVPPLDRVSDTQYF.

The chain links TRBV7-2 to TRBJ2-7; D remains ambiguous. The CDR3 covers 15 residues. Germline CDR1 is SGHTA and CDR2 is FQGNSA. V gave up 2 bases and J gave up 0 bases, with 11 bases separating them. The CDR3 nucleotides are TGTGCCAGCAGCTTACGTCGAGAAAGCTCCTACGAGCAGTACTTC. Translation: CASSLRRESSYEQYF. Together with reference TRBV7-2 and TRBJ2-7, the CDR3 gives the full variable domain: GAGVSQSPSNKVTEKGKDVELRCDPISGHTALYWYRQSLGQGLEFLIYFQGNSAPDKSGLPSDRFSAERTGGSVSTLTIQRTQQEDSAVYLCASSLRRESSYEQYFGPGTRLTVT.

This rearrangement joins TRBV9 to TRBJ2-7, with 7 nucleotides matching TRBD2. With 0 bases clipped from V and 5 bases from J, the junction kept 5 bases outside the gene matches. Germline CDR1 reads SGDLS; CDR2 reads YYNGEE. This CDR3 has 14 residues. CDR3 region: CASSVGGRAHEQYF. In nucleotides, the CDR3 is TGTGCCAGCAGCGTAGGAGGGAGGGCCCACGAGCAGTACTTC.

This chain uses TRBV20-1 with TRBJ2-1; 11 nucleotides match TRBD2. The V gene end was trimmed by 5 bases and the J gene end by 7 bases; junction bases not matched to a gene: 10. The CDR3 spans 15 residues. The germline V gene encodes CDR1 DFQATT and CDR2 SNEGSKA (reference sequence). The CDR3 region has the DNA TGCAGTGCTGGGATAGCGGGAGGGCCAAGGAATGAGCAGTTCTTC. It codes for CSAGIAGGPRNEQFF.

This rearrangement joins TRBV9 to TRBJ2-4, with 8 bases identical to TRBD2. The CDR3 covers 15 residues. Germline values: CDR1 SGDLS, CDR2 YYNGEE. J lost 2 bases, V lost 5 bases, and 6 bases had no gene match. CDR3 DNA sequence: TGTGCCAGCAGTCCGTCGGGGGGGTCCAAAAACATTCAGTACTTC. This codes for CASSPSGGSKNIQYF.

The chain couples TRBV15 to TRBJ2-1; D remains unclear. The CDR3 extends over 16 amino acids. V was pared by 0 bases and J by 5 bases, with 14 bases between. Germline CDR1 reads LNHNV; CDR2 reads YYDKDF (reference sequence). The DNA of the CDR3 is TGTGCCACCAGCAGAGATCGGGTGTATCTAAACAATGAGCAGTTCTTC. It translates to CATSRDRVYLNNEQFF.

This clonotype was seen a handful of times. The rearrangement links TRBV28 to TRBJ2-3; D is perhaps TRBD1 or TRBD2 (5 bases each). The CDR3 has 13 amino acids. Germline assignment: CDR1 MDHEN and CDR2 SYDVKM. The V end lost 3 bases, the J end lost 5 bases, and 9 bases lay between the germline ends. The CDR3, as DNA: TGTGCCAGCAGTTTGGTGAGGGGAGATACGCAGTATTTT. It translates to CASSLVRGDTQYF.